What follows are 3 T cell receptor beta chains derived from one specimen sequenced in a study of spatial heterogeneity in lung cancer. MiXCR, applied by TCRdb to the 5' RACE reads, yields one record per CDR3 protein. The sample yields 30,000 to 40,000 distinct CDR3 sequences, 5% to 6.5% seen once. The time point is: sample taken at primary tumor resection. The input for sequencing was PBMCs, taken at surgery. These receptors came from a female donor with early-stage non-small cell lung cancer.

This clonotype was counted many times. V usage is TRBV20-1 and J usage is TRBJ2-5; D perhaps matches TRBD2 (6 bases). From germline, CDR1 is DFQATT and CDR2 SNEGSKA (reference sequence). V was trimmed by 6 bases and J by 2 bases, leaving 13 bases between them. The length of the CDR3 is 13 residues. The CDR3 loop reads CSARYGLQETQYF. The CDR3 DNA is TGCAGTGCGCGATATGGACTACAAGAGACCCAGTACTTC.

In its sample, this clonotype was seen a few times. The chain combines TRBV5-1 with TRBJ1-6; no reliable D call. Germline V gene lookup returns CDR1 SGHRS and CDR2 YFSETQ. The V end lost 9 bases, the J end lost 7 bases, and 14 bases lay between the germline ends. There are 13 residues in the CDR3. The CDR3 bases are TGCGCCACCCGGGAACAGCGCAATTCACCCCTCCACTTT. It is translated as CATREQRNSPLHF.

This clonotype was counted many times. The J gene is TRBJ1-5, the V gene TRBV7-2; D is unresolved. The V gene lost 5 bases and the J gene lost 7 bases, with 9 bases spanning the gap. Germline-derived CDR1 and CDR2 are SGHTA and FQGNSA. The CDR3 totals 12 residues. CDR3 amino acids: CASSIMGQPQHF. As DNA, the CDR3 is TGTGCCAGCAGCATCATGGGGCAGCCCCAGCATTTT.